This T cell receptor beta chain is drawn from a study of control samples from healthy donors and cancer patients. Unmatched junction bases numbered 6, after V lost 6 bases and J lost 1 base. Germline V lookup: CDR1 SGDLS, CDR2 YYNGEE. The CDR3 contains 15 residues. Profiling relied on immunoSEQ multiplex PCR, and the TCRdb table lists in-frame clones only, not all of them. The profile shows tens of thousands of clones, 89% of them singletons. The sample consisted of blood. This chain uses TRBV9 with TRBJ2-1; TRBD2 agrees at 8 bases. This clonotype originated in a man over 45 in good health. CDR3 amino acids: CASNLGGGSYNEQFF. In nucleotides, the CDR3 is TGTGCCAGCAACCTCGGGGGGGGATCCTACAATGAGCAGTTCTTC.